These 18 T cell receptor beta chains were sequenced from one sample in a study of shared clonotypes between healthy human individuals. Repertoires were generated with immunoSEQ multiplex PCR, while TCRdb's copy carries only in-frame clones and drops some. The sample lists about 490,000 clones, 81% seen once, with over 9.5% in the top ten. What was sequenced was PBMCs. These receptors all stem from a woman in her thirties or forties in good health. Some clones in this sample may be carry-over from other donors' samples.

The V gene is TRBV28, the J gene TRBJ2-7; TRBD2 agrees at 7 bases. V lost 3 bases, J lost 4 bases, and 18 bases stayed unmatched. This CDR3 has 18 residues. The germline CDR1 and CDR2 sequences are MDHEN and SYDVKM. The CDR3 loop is CASSFPRFRGRAWYEQYF. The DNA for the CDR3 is TGTGCCAGCAGTTTTCCCCGCTTCCGAGGGAGGGCCTGGTACGAGCAGTACTTC.

The CDR3 DNA reads as TGTGCCAGCAGTGACGCCTATGGGACAGTCGACAATCAGCCCCAGCATTTT. As protein: CASSDAYGTVDNQPQHF. The chain is built from TRBV6-1 and TRBJ1-5; 7 bases align to TRBD1. The CDR3 runs to 17 residues. V was pared by 3 bases and J by 3 bases, with 11 bases of the junction left unmatched. Germline-derived CDR1 and CDR2 are MNHNS and SASEGT.

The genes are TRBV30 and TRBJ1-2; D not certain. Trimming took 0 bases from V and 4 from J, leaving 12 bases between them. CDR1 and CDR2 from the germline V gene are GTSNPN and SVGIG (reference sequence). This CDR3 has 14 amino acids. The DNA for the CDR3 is TGTGCCTGGAGTGTATCTGGTACCCTCTATGGCTACACCTTC. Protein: CAWSVSGTLYGYTF.

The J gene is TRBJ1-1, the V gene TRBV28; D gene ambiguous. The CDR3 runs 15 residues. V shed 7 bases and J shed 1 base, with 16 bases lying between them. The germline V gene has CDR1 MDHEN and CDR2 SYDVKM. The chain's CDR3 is CASTPSGMQNTEAFF. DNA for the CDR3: TGTGCCAGCACCCCCTCCGGGATGCAGAACACTGAAGCTTTCTTT.

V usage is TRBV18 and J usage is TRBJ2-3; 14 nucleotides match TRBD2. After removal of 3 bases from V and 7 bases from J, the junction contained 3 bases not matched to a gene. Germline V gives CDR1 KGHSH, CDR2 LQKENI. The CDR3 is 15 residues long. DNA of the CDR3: TGTGCCAGCTCACCGGGACTAGCGGGAGTGCATACGCAGTATTTT. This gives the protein CASSPGLAGVHTQYF.

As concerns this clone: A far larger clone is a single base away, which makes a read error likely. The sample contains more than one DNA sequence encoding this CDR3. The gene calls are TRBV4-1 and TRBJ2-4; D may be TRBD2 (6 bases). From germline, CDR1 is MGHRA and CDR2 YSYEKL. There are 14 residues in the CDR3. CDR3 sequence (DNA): TGCGCCAGCAGCCAAGCGGGAGCCAAAAACATTCAGTACTTT. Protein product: CASSQAGAKNIQYF.

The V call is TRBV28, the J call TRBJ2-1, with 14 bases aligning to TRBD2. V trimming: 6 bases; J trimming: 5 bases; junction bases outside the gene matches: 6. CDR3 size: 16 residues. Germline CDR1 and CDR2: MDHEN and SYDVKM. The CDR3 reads CASRRGTSGSHNEQFF. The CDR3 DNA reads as TGTGCCAGCAGACGTGGGACTAGCGGGAGCCACAATGAGCAGTTCTTC.

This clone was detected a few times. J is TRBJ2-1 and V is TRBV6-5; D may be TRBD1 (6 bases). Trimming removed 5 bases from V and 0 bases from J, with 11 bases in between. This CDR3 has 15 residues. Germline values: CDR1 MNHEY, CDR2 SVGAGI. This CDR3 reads CASSTGHSSYNEQFF. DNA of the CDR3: TGTGCCAGCAGTACGGGACATAGCTCCTACAATGAGCAGTTCTTC.

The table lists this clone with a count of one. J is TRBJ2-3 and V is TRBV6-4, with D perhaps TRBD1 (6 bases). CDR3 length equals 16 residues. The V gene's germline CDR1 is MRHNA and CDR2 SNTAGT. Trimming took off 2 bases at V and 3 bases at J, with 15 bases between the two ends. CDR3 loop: CASSDSAGAATDTQYF. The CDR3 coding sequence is TGTGCCAGCAGTGACAGCGCAGGGGCAGCGACAGATACGCAGTATTTT.

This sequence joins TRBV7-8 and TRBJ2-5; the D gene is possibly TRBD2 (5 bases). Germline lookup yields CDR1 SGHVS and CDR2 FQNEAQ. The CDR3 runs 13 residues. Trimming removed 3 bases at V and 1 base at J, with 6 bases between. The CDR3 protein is CASSFRGQETQYF. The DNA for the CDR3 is TGTGCCAGCAGCTTCCGGGGCCAAGAGACCCAGTACTTC.

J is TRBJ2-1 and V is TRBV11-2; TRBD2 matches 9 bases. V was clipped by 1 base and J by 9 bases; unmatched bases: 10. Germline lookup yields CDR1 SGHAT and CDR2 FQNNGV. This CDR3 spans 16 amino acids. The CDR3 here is CASSLGYSGRLAEQFF. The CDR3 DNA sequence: TGTGCCAGCAGCTTAGGTTACAGCGGGAGGCTTGCTGAGCAGTTCTTC.

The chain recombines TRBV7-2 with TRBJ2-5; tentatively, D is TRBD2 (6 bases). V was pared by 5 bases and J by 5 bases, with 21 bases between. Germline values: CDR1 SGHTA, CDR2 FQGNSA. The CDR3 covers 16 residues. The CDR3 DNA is TGTGCCAGCAGCCCCACCCTAGCGAACTACGGGGAGACCCAGTACTTC. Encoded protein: CASSPTLANYGETQYF.

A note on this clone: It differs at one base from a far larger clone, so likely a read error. In DNA, the CDR3 is TGTGCCAGCAGTGACCGCAGCCTGAACACTGAAGCTTTATTT. It codes for CASSDRSLNTEALF. The V gene is TRBV25-1, the J gene TRBJ1-1; D is ambiguous. CDR1 is MGHDK and CDR2 is SYGVNS in the germline V gene. The CDR3 consists of 14 residues.

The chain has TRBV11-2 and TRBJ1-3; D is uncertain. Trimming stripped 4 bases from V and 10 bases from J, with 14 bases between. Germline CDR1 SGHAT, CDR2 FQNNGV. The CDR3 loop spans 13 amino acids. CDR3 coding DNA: TGTGCCAGCAGCTCCACCTATTTCGGGACCATATATTTT. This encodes CASSSTYFGTIYF.

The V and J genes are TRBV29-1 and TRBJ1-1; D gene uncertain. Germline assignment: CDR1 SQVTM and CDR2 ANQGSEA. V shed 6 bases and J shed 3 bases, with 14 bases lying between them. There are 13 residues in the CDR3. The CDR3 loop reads CSVAPVPYTEAFF. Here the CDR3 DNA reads TGCAGCGTAGCGCCGGTACCTTACACTGAAGCTTTCTTT. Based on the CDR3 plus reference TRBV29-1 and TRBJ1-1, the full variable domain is SAVISQKPSRDICQRGTSLTIQCQVDSQVTMMFWYRQQPGQSLTLIATANQGSEATYESGFVIDKFPISRPNLTFSTLTVSNMSPEDSSIYLCSVAPVPYTEAFFGQGTRLTVV.

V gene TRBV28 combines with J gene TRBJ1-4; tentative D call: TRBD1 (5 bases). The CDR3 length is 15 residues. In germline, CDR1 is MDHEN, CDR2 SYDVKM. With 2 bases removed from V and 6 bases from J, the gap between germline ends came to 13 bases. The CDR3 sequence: CASSLPGTIHEKLFF. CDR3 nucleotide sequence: TGTGCCAGCAGTTTACCCGGGACTATACATGAAAAACTGTTTTTT. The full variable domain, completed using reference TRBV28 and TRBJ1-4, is DVKVTQSSRYLVKRTGEKVFLECVQDMDHENMFWYRQDPGLGLRLIYFSYDVKMKEKGDIPEGYSVSREKKERFSLILESASTNQTSMYLCASSLPGTIHEKLFFGSGTQLSVL.

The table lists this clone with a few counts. The CDR3 DNA follows: TGTGCTAGTGGACAGGGGGTGGACTACACAGATACGCAGTATTTT. Encoded protein: CASGQGVDYTDTQYF. J is TRBJ2-3 and V is TRBV12-5; the match to TRBD1 covers 8 bases. The CDR3 loop spans 15 amino acids. With V trimmed by 6 bases and J by 2 bases, 7 bases remained unmatched. The germline V gene encodes CDR1 LGHNT and CDR2 FRNRAP.

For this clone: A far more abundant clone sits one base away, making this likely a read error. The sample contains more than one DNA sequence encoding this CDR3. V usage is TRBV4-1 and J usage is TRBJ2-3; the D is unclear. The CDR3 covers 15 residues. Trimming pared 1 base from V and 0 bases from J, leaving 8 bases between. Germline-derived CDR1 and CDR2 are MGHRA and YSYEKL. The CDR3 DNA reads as TGCGCCAGCAGCCAAGGCGACGGAAGCACAGATACGCAGTATTTT. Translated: CASSQGDGSTDTQYF.